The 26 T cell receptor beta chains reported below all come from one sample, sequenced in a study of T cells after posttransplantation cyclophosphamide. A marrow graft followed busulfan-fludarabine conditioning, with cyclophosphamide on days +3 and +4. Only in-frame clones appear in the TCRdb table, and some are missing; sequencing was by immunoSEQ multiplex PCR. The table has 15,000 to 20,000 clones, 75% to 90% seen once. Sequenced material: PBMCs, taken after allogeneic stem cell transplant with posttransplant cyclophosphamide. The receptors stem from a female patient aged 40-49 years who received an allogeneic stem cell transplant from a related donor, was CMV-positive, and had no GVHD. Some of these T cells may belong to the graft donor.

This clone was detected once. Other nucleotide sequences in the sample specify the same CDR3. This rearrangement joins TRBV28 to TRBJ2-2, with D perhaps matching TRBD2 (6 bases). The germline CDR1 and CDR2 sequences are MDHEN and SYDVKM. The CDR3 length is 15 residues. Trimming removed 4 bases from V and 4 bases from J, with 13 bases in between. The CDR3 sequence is CASSSGGEGTGELFF. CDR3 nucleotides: TGTGCCAGCAGTTCAGGAGGGGAAGGCACCGGGGAGCTGTTTTTT.

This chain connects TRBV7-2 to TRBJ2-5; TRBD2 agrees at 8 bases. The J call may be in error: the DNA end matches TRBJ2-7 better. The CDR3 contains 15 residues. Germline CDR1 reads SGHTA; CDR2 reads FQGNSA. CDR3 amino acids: CASSPPAGANDEQYF. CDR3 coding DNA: TGTGCCAGCAGCCCACCAGCGGGAGCTAACGACGAGCAGTACTTC.

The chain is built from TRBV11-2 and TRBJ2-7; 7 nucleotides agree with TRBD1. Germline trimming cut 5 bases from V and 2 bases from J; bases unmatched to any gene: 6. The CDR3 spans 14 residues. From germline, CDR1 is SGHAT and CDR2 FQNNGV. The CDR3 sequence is CASSPTTGAYEQYF. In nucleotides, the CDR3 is TGTGCCAGCAGCCCTACCACAGGGGCCTACGAGCAGTACTTC.

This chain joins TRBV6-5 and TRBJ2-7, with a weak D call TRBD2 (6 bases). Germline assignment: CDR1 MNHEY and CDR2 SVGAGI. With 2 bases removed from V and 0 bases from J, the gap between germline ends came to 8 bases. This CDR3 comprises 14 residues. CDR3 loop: CASSYRDSSYEQYF. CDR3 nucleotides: TGTGCCAGCAGTTACCGGGACTCCTCCTACGAGCAGTACTTC.

The CDR3 DNA sequence: TGTGCCATCAGTGCCAGGAGCACAGATACGCAGTATTTT. This sequence encodes CAISARSTDTQYF. The V and J genes are TRBV10-3 and TRBJ2-3; no clear D. Trimming stripped 4 bases from V and 0 bases from J, with 5 bases between. CDR1 ENHRY and CDR2 SYGVKD come from the germline V gene. This CDR3 region has 13 residues.

CDR3 sequence: CASSGGTSGSYEQYF. DNA for the CDR3: TGTGCCAGCAGCGGTGGGACTAGCGGGAGTTACGAGCAGTACTTC. The chain combines TRBV27 with TRBJ2-7; TRBD2 agrees at 14 bases. The trim removed 6 bases at V and 4 bases at J, leaving 5 bases unmatched. This CDR3 region has 15 residues. The germline CDR1 and CDR2 sequences are MNHEY and SMNVEV (reference sequence).

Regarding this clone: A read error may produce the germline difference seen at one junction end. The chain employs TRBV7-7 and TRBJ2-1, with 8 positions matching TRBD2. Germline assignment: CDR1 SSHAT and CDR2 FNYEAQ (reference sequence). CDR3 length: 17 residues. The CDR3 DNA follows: TGTGCTAGCAGCTTAGGCCCTCGTAGCGGGACTAGCAATGAGCAGTTCTTC. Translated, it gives CASSLGPRSGTSNEQFF.

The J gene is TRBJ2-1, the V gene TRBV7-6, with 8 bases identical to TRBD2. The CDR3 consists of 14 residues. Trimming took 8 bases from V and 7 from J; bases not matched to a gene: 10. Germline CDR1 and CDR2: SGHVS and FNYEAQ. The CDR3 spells CASGLGRLANEQFF. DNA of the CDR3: TGTGCCAGCGGTCTTGGAAGACTAGCGAATGAGCAGTTCTTC.

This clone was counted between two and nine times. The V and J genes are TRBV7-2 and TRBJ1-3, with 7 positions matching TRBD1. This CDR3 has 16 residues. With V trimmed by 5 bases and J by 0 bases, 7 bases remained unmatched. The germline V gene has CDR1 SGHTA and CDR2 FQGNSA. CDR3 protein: CASSTGQRPSGNTIYF. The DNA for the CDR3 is TGTGCCAGCAGCACGGGACAGAGACCCTCTGGAAACACCATATATTTT.

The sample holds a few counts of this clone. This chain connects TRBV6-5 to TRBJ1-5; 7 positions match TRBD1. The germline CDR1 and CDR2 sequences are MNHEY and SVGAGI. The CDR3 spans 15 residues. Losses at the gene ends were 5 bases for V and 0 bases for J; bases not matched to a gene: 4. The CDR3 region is CASSAQGSSNQPQHF. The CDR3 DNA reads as TGTGCCAGCAGTGCACAGGGGTCTAGCAATCAGCCCCAGCATTTT.

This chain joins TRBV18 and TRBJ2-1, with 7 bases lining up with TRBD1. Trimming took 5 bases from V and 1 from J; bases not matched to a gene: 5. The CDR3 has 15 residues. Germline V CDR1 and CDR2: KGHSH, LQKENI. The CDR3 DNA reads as TGTGCCAGCTCAACCAGGGACAGATCCTACAATGAGCAGTTCTTC. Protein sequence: CASSTRDRSYNEQFF. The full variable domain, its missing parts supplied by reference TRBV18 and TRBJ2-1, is NAGVMQNPRHLVRRRGQEARLRCSPMKGHSHVYWYRQLPEEGLKFMVYLQKENIIDESGMPKERFSAEFPKEGPSILRIQQVVRGDSAAYFCASSTRDRSYNEQFFGPGTRLTVL.

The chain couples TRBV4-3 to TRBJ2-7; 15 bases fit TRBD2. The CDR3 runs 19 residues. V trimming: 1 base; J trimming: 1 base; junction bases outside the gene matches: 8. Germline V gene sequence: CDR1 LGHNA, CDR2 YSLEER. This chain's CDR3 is CASSQAPGLAGGRSYEQYF. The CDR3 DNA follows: TGCGCCAGCAGCCAAGCGCCGGGACTAGCGGGAGGAAGGTCCTACGAGCAGTACTTC.

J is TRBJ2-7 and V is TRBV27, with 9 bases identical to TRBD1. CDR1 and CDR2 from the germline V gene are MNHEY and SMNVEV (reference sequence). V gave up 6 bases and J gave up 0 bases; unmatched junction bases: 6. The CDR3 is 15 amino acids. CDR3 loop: CASRGQGRSSYEQYF. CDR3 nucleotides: TGTGCCAGCAGGGGACAGGGTCGGAGCTCCTACGAGCAGTACTTC.

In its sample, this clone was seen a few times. As DNA, the CDR3 is TGTGCCAGCAGAACGCTGGACAGAAATGAAAAACTGTTTTTT. This translates into CASRTLDRNEKLFF. The chain uses TRBV7-9 and TRBJ1-4, with D possibly being TRBD1 (6 bases). Germline V gives CDR1 SEHNR, CDR2 FQNEAQ (reference sequence). Trimming pared 6 bases from V and 5 bases from J, leaving 13 bases between. There are 14 residues in the CDR3.

The CDR3 nucleotides are TGTGCCAGCAGTTCCCAGCGGGAGCTGACGGATACGCAGTATTTT. This translates into CASSSQRELTDTQYF. The rearrangement joins TRBV28 to TRBJ2-3; 8 bases align to TRBD2. The CDR3 consists of 15 residues. Germline V gene data show CDR1 as MDHEN and CDR2 as SYDVKM. The V and J ends lost 4 bases and 6 bases, in that order; junction bases with no gene match: 9.

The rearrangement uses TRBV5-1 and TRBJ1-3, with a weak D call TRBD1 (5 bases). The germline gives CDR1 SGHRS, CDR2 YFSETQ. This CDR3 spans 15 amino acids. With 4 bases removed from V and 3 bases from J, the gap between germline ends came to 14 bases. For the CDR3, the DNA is TGCGCCAGCAGCCCTCGGGCAGGGAATGGAAACACCATATATTTT. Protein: CASSPRAGNGNTIYF.

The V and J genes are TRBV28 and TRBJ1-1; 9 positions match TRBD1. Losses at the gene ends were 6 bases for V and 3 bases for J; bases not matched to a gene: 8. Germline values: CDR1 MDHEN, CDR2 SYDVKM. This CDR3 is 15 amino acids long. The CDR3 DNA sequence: TGTGCCAGCAGCCCTCGACAGGGGGAAGACACTGAAGCTTTCTTT. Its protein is CASSPRQGEDTEAFF.

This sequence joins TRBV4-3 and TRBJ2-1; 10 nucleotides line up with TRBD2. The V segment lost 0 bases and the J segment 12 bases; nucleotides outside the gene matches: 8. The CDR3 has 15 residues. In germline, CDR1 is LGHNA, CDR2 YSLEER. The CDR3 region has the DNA TGCGCCAGCAGCCAAGATGGGCTAGCGGGAGATCTGCAGTTCTTC. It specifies CASSQDGLAGDLQFF.

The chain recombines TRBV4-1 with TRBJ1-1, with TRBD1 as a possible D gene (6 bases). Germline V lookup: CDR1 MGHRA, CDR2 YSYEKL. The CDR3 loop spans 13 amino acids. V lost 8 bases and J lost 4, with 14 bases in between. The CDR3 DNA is TGCGCCAGCCAACGGGGGGCTAGCACTGAAGCTTTCTTT. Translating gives CASQRGASTEAFF.

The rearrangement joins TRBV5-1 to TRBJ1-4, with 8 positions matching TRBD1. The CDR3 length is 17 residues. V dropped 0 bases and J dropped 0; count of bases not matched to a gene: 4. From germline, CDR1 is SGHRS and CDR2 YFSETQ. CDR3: CASSLGDRIPTNEKLFF. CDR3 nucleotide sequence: TGCGCCAGCAGCTTGGGGGACAGGATTCCAACTAATGAAAAACTGTTTTTT.

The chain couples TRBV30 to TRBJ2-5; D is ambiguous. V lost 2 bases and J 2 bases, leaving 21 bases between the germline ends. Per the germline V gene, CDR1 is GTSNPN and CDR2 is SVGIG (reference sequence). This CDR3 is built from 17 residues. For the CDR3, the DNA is TGTGCCTGGAGTAGAGAGGTTAGCCACTCGCGGCAAGAGACCCAGTACTTC. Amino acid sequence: CAWSREVSHSRQETQYF.

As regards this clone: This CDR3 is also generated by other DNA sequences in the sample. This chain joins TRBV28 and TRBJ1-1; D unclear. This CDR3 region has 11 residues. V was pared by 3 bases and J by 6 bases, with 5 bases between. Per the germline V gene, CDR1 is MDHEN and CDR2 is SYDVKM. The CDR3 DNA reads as TGTGCCAGCAGTTTGGGAGCTGAAGCTTTCTTT. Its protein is CASSLGAEAFF.

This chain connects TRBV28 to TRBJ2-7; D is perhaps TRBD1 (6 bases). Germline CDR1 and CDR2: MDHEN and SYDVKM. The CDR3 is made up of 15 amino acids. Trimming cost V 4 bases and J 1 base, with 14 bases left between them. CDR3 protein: CASSSTGQLSYEQYF. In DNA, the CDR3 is TGTGCCAGCAGTTCCACAGGGCAACTTTCCTACGAGCAGTACTTC.

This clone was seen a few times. The CDR3: CASSVSYEQYF. In DNA, the CDR3 is TGTGCCAGCAGTGTATCCTACGAGCAGTACTTC. V usage is TRBV6-1 and J usage is TRBJ2-7, with no clear D. The CDR3 totals 11 residues. CDR1 and CDR2 (germline): MNHNS, SASEGT. The V gene lost 4 bases and the J gene lost 1 base, with 2 bases spanning the gap.

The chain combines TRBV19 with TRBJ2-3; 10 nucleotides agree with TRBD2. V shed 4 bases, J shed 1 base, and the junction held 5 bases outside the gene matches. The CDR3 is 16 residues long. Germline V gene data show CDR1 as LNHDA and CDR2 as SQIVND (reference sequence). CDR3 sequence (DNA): TGTGCCAGTAGTACTTTAGCGGGAGGCCGCACAGATACGCAGTATTTT. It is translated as CASSTLAGGRTDTQYF.

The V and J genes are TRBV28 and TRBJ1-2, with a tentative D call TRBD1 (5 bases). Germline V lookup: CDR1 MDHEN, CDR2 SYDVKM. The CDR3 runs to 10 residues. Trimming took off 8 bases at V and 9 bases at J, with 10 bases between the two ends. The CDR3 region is CASWGGSYTF. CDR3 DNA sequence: TGTGCCAGCTGGGGGGGTAGCTACACCTTC.